The 21 T cell receptor beta chains reported below all come from one sample, sequenced in a study of T cell changes during pregnancy in multiple sclerosis. The assay was immunoSEQ multiplex PCR, and TCRdb's table has in-frame clones only and misses some. The sample gives approximately 44,000 clones, 89% of which show up once; under 0.8% is in the top ten. The sample was CD4+ T cells from peripheral blood mononuclear cells, taken in the first trimester of pregnancy. These receptors were obtained from a female donor with multiple sclerosis, enrolled in a pregnancy study.

This clone was seen a single time. The gene calls are TRBV5-1 and TRBJ1-5, with 11 positions matching TRBD1. The CDR3 runs 16 residues. V dropped 0 bases and J dropped 6; count of bases not matched to a gene: 5. Germline assignment: CDR1 SGHRS and CDR2 YFSETQ. The CDR3 DNA sequence: TGCGCCAGCAGCTTGGGGGACAGGGGGTCCGGTCAGCCCCAGCATTTT. Translated, it gives CASSLGDRGSGQPQHF. The whole variable domain, remainder taken from reference TRBV5-1 and TRBJ1-5, is KAGVTQTPRYLIKTRGQQVTLSCSPISGHRSVSWYQQTPGQGLQFLFEYFSETQRNKGNFPGRFSGRQFSNSRSEMNVSTLELGDSALYLCASSLGDRGSGQPQHFGDGTRLSIL.

The V and J genes are TRBV14 and TRBJ2-1; 11 nucleotides agree with TRBD2. CDR3 length: 15 amino acids. The germline gives CDR1 SGHDN, CDR2 FVKESK. V gave up 5 bases and J gave up 7 bases; unmatched junction bases: 7. CDR3 amino acids: CASSLLGLADNEQFF. As DNA, the CDR3 is TGTGCCAGCAGCTTATTGGGACTAGCGGATAATGAGCAGTTCTTC.

The chain carries TRBV29-1 and TRBJ1-1; D remains ambiguous. Trimming stripped 4 bases from V and 5 bases from J, with 14 bases between. CDR1 is SQVTM, CDR2 ANQGSEA, per germline. The CDR3 contains 13 residues. The CDR3 region has the DNA TGCAGCGTTGCCGGGAGGGTTGGGACTGAAGCTTTCTTT. This sequence encodes CSVAGRVGTEAFF.

The V and J genes are TRBV28 and TRBJ2-1; 12 nucleotides line up with TRBD2. The V gene end was trimmed by 6 bases and the J gene end by 7 bases; junction bases not matched to a gene: 7. Looked up from germline, CDR1 is MDHEN and CDR2 is SYDVKM. CDR3 size: 15 residues. CDR3 in amino acids: CASSVWTSGKNEQFF. The CDR3 DNA follows: TGTGCCAGCAGCGTTTGGACTAGCGGGAAAAATGAGCAGTTCTTC.

The CDR3: CASRQDPAVETQYF. For the CDR3, the DNA is TGTGCCAGCCGGCAGGACCCAGCGGTAGAGACCCAGTACTTC. The chain combines TRBV2 with TRBJ2-5; D might be TRBD2 (5 bases). The CDR3 length is 14 residues. Trimming took off 8 bases at V and 4 bases at J, with 17 bases between the two ends. The germline gives CDR1 SNHLY, CDR2 FYNNEI.

This clone was counted a single time. This chain joins TRBV2 and TRBJ1-2; a weak D match, TRBD1 (6 bases). Trimming removed 6 bases at V and 6 bases at J, with 17 bases between. Per germline, CDR1 SNHLY and CDR2 FYNNEI. This CDR3 has 14 amino acids. CDR3 in DNA: TGTGCCAGCAGCACAAGGACAGCCGTCCATGGCTACACCTTC. The encoded protein is CASSTRTAVHGYTF. The full variable domain, with the rest looked up from reference TRBV2 and TRBJ1-2, is EPEVTQTPSHQVTQMGQEVILRCVPISNHLYFYWYRQILGQKVEFLVSFYNNEISEKSEIFDDQFSVERPDGSNFTLKIRSTKLEDSAMYFCASSTRTAVHGYTFGSGTRLTVV.

In DNA form, the CDR3 reads TGTGCCAGCAGCTCCTATACTAGCTACGAGCAGTACTTC. Translation gives CASSSYTSYEQYF. The chain joins TRBV5-4 to TRBJ2-7; possibly TRBD2 for D (5 bases). The length of the CDR3 is 13 residues. The V gene lost 3 bases and the J gene lost 3 bases, with 10 bases spanning the gap. The V gene's germline CDR1 is SGHNT and CDR2 YYREEE (reference sequence).

The chain has TRBV6-5 and TRBJ2-1; TRBD1 matches at 7 bases. The V gene's germline CDR1 is MNHEY and CDR2 SVGAGI. The CDR3 covers 16 residues. Trimming cost V 2 bases and J 1 base; bases outside gene matches: 5. The CDR3 sequence is CASSYISRGSYNEQFF. For the CDR3, the DNA is TGTGCCAGCAGTTACATTAGCAGGGGGTCCTACAATGAGCAGTTCTTC.

Here the CDR3 DNA reads TGTGCCAGCGAGCGGGGGGCTTCGAGCACTGAAGCTTTCTTT. Amino acids: CASERGASSTEAFF. The genes are TRBV2 and TRBJ1-1; perhaps TRBD1 as D (6 bases). The V gene's germline CDR1 is SNHLY and CDR2 FYNNEI. Trimming took off 8 bases at V and 4 bases at J, with 17 bases between the two ends. This CDR3 comprises 14 residues.

This chain connects TRBV2 to TRBJ1-1, with a possible D match to TRBD1 (6 bases). CDR3 length equals 13 residues. Per the germline V gene, CDR1 is SNHLY and CDR2 is FYNNEI. Trimming removed 6 bases at V and 2 bases at J, with 10 bases between. The chain's CDR3 is CASRVTGNTEAFF. As DNA, the CDR3 is TGTGCCAGCAGAGTGACAGGAAACACTGAAGCTTTCTTT.

V gene TRBV5-8 combines with J gene TRBJ2-1; maybe TRBD2 (5 bases). Germline V gene data show CDR1 as SGHTS and CDR2 as YDEGEE. CDR3 length: 18 residues. V was shortened by 0 bases and J by 0 bases, with 16 bases between the two germline ends. CDR3 sequence reads: CASSLGRKTSGSYNEQFF. CDR3 DNA sequence: TGTGCCAGCAGCTTGGGTCGGAAAACTAGTGGCTCCTACAATGAGCAGTTCTTC.

The V call is TRBV25-1, the J call TRBJ1-1; the D gene is possibly TRBD1 (5 bases). Germline V gene lookup returns CDR1 MGHDK and CDR2 SYGVNS. V was pared by 7 bases and J by 5 bases, with 11 bases between. This CDR3 is 12 amino acids long. As DNA, the CDR3 is TGTGCCAGCACGGGGGTTGGGACTGAAGCTTTCTTT. It specifies CASTGVGTEAFF. Supplemented by reference TRBV25-1 and TRBJ1-1, the full variable domain reads EADIYQTPRYLVIGTGKKITLECSQTMGHDKMYWYQQDPGMELHLIHYSYGVNSTEKGDLSSESTVSRIRTEHFPLTLESARPSHTSQYLCASTGVGTEAFFGQGTRLTVV.

The chain is built from TRBV10-3 and TRBJ1-2; the D is unclear. The germline V gene encodes CDR1 ENHRY and CDR2 SYGVKD. The V end lost 0 bases, the J end lost 6 bases, and 8 bases lay between the germline ends. CDR3 length: 13 residues. CDR3 DNA: TGTGCCATCAGTGAGTCGGGCTTTGATGGCTACACCTTC. It yields the protein CAISESGFDGYTF.

The gene calls are TRBV7-2 and TRBJ2-7, with TRBD2 as a possible D gene (6 bases). CDR3 length: 16 amino acids. CDR1 is SGHTA, CDR2 FQGNSA, per germline. Trimming cost V 0 bases and J 3 bases, with 15 bases left between them. The CDR3 loop reads CASSLAPLSGRYEQYF. The CDR3 nucleotides are TGTGCCAGCAGCTTAGCGCCCCTTAGCGGACGCTACGAGCAGTACTTC.

V gene TRBV29-1 combines with J gene TRBJ2-7; tentatively, D is TRBD2 (5 bases). Germline V gene data show CDR1 as SQVTM and CDR2 as ANQGSEA. Trimming left V 3 bases short and J 4 bases short, with 13 bases between. This CDR3 has 13 amino acids. CDR3 loop: CSVELGSVYEQYF. The CDR3 nucleotides read TGCAGCGTTGAGTTGGGTAGCGTATACGAGCAGTACTTC.

The chain recombines TRBV7-8 with TRBJ2-3, with D unresolved. V was cut by 3 bases and J by 6 bases, with 16 bases left in between. Germline CDR1 reads SGHVS; CDR2 reads FQNEAQ. The CDR3 has 15 amino acids. The DNA of the CDR3 is TGTGCCAGCAGCTTTCCCCCAGGTGGTAGGGATACGCAGTATTTT. It encodes CASSFPPGGRDTQYF.

The V gene is TRBV19, the J gene TRBJ2-3, with 10 bases fitting TRBD2. With V trimmed by 4 bases and J by 0 bases, 19 bases remained unmatched. Germline V gene data show CDR1 as LNHDA and CDR2 as SQIVND (reference sequence). The CDR3 sequence is 21 residues long. The CDR3 DNA reads TGTGCCAGTAGTACTAGCGGGAGAGACCTTTCCCCCATTACTAGCACAGATACGCAGTATTTT. Protein sequence: CASSTSGRDLSPITSTDTQYF.

The chain combines TRBV13 with TRBJ2-2, with a tentative D call TRBD1 (6 bases). The CDR3 contains 16 residues. V was trimmed by 5 bases and J by 4 bases, leaving 17 bases between them. CDR1 and CDR2 from the germline V gene are PRHDT and FYEKMQ (reference sequence). CDR3 in DNA: TGTGCCAGCAGCACACGGACAGCCCAATTCACCGGGGAGCTGTTTTTT. It is translated as CASSTRTAQFTGELFF.

This chain uses TRBV19 with TRBJ2-5, with 15 bases fitting TRBD2. The germline gives CDR1 LNHDA, CDR2 SQIVND (reference sequence). After removal of 6 bases from V and 5 bases from J, the junction contained 1 base not matched to a gene. The CDR3 is 14 amino acids. CDR3 in DNA: TGTGCCAGTAGCGGACTAGCGGGAGGGGAGACCCAGTACTTC. Translating gives CASSGLAGGETQYF.

The rearrangement links TRBV19 to TRBJ1-2; possible D gene TRBD1, 6 bases. Deletions cut 7 bases from V and 8 bases from J, with 11 bases between. The CDR3 runs 11 residues. From germline, CDR1 is LNHDA and CDR2 SQIVND (reference sequence). The CDR3 DNA is TGTGCCAGTACCTCGGGGGGCGGCTACACCTTC. This codes for CASTSGGGYTF.

This chain links TRBV9 with TRBJ2-5; TRBD2 matches at 15 bases. Germline V lookup: CDR1 SGDLS, CDR2 YYNGEE. Unmatched junction bases numbered 4, after V lost 4 bases and J lost 3 bases. This CDR3 has 16 amino acids. CDR3 residues: CASSLGLAGGKETQYF. The CDR3 DNA follows: TGTGCCAGCAGCTTAGGACTAGCGGGAGGGAAAGAGACCCAGTACTTC.